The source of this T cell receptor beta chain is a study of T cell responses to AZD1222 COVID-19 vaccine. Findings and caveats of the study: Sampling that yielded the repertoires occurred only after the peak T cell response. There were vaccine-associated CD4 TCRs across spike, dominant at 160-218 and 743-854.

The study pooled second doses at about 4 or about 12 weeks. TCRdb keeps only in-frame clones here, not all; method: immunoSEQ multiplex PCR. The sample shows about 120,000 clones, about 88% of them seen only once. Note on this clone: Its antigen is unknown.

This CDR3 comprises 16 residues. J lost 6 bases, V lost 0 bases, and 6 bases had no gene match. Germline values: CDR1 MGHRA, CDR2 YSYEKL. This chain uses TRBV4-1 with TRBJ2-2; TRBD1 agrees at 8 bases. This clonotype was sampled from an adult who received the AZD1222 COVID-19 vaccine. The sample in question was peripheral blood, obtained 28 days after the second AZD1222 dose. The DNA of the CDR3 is TGCGCCAGCAGCCAAGACCAGGGCAGGGGGCCCGGGGAGCTGTTTTTT. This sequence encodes CASSQDQGRGPGELFF.